The present TCR beta chain was sequenced within a study of immune cell composition in non-small cell lung cancer. The repertoire was sequenced with immunoSEQ multiplex PCR; TCRdb's copy has only in-frame clones and lacks some. The repertoire includes under 2,500 clones, approximately 89% of them detected once, and under 3.5% sits in the top ten. Germline values: CDR1 MDHEN, CDR2 SYDVKM. The V and J ends lost 5 bases and 5 bases, in that order; junction bases with no gene match: 8. This CDR3 comprises 14 residues. This receptor was obtained from a human donor with non-small cell lung cancer. This chain links TRBV28 with TRBJ2-5, with 7 bases lining up with TRBD2. The specimen sequenced was lung tumor tissue. The CDR3 loop reads CASSPPRGWETQYF. The CDR3 DNA sequence: TGTGCCAGCAGTCCCCCGCGGGGGTGGGAGACCCAGTACTTC.